These T cell receptor beta chains were read from a single sample in a study of blood T cell repertoires in COVID-19. Data came from immunoSEQ multiplex PCR; TCRdb stores just in-frame clones and leaves some out. The data hold over 90,000 clones, with about 78% observed a single time. Sample: peripheral blood. These receptor sequences come from a man aged 55 to 70 with active or convalescent COVID-19. Each CDR3 is given with its conserved first and last residue. Each record gives: V gene, clone size, D gene, J gene, CDR3 protein, CDR3 DNA. The D gene is left open where the match is weak. Only part of the rows carry a size: once, few, many, or a class if the clone is expanded.

TRBV30	once	-	TRBJ2-3	CAWSGGVLTDTQYF	TGTGCCTGGAGCGGCGGGGTCCTCACAGATACGCAGTATTTT
TRBV11-2	-	TRBD2	TRBJ2-3	CASSLGTSGYTDTQYF	TGTGCCAGCAGCTTGGGGACTAGCGGTTACACAGATACGCAGTATTTT
TRBV5-1	-	-	TRBJ2-5	CASSRLVSTETQYF	TGCGCCAGCAGCCGACTTGTCTCCACCGAGACCCAGTACTTC
TRBV5-1	-	TRBD2	TRBJ2-2	CASSRVAGDTGELFF	TGCGCCAGCAGCAGGGTAGCGGGAGACACCGGGGAGCTGTTTTTT
TRBV21-1	-	-	TRBJ2-1	CASSPGAGTSIGQFF	TGTGCCAGCAGCCCCGGCGCCGGGACTAGCATTGGGCAGTTCTTC
TRBV11-3	-	TRBD1	TRBJ2-5	CASSLGQGANQETQYF	TGTGCCAGCAGCTTGGGCCAGGGGGCGAACCAAGAGACCCAGTACTTC
TRBV19	-	-	TRBJ1-5	CASSITTDNQPQHF	TGTGCCAGTAGTATTACGACAGACAATCAGCCCCAGCATTTT
TRBV19	once	-	TRBJ2-1	CASSISKTDNEQFF	TGTGCCAGTAGTATATCTAAGACAGACAATGAGCAGTTCTTC
TRBV7-6	-	TRBD1	TRBJ1-2	CASSSGTGFGYTF	TGTGCCAGCAGCTCAGGGACAGGGTTTGGCTACACCTTC
TRBV6-5	-	-	TRBJ2-1	CASTGGGNSYNEQFF	TGTGCCAGCACAGGAGGAGGAAACTCCTACAATGAGCAGTTCTTC
TRBV5-1	-	TRBD1	TRBJ1-4	CASSLDTNPGTGDEKLFF	TGCGCCAGCAGCCTGGACACCAATCCCGGGACAGGGGACGAAAAACTGTTTTTT
TRBV20-1	-	-	TRBJ2-2	CSASSVTGELFF	TGCAGTGCGAGTAGCGTTACCGGGGAGCTGTTTTTT
TRBV13	-	TRBD2	TRBJ2-5	CASSLAPSGEETQYF	TGTGCCAGCAGCTTAGCTCCTAGCGGGGAAGAGACCCAGTACTTC
TRBV4-1	-	-	TRBJ2-5	CASSQSTQETQYF	TGCGCCAGCAGCCAAAGTACTCAAGAGACCCAGTACTTC
TRBV29-1	once	-	TRBJ2-1	CSVEGLDNNEQFF	TGCAGCGTTGAGGGACTGGATAACAATGAGCAGTTCTTC
TRBV7-2	-	-	TRBJ2-1	CASSLRASVDNEQFF	TGTGCCAGCAGCCTCCGGGCTAGCGTAGACAATGAGCAGTTCTTC
TRBV7-3	-	-	TRBJ2-7	CASSLTAGQSYEQYF	TGTGCCAGCAGCTTAACGGCAGGCCAGTCCTACGAGCAGTACTTC
TRBV11-2	-	TRBD2	TRBJ2-7	CASEFSGRNEQYF	TGTGCCAGCGAATTTAGCGGGAGGAACGAGCAGTACTTC
TRBV5-4	-	-	TRBJ2-7	CASSLSREDEQYF	TGTGCCAGCAGCTTGAGCAGGGAGGACGAGCAGTACTTC
TRBV28	-	-	TRBJ2-2	CASTRQDVSGELFF	TGTGCCAGCACCAGACAGGATGTGTCCGGGGAGCTGTTTTTT
TRBV5-4	-	-	TRBJ2-1	CASSLNRGGDNEQFF	TGTGCCAGCAGCCTGAATAGGGGGGGAGACAATGAGCAGTTCTTC
TRBV13	-	TRBD1	TRBJ2-5	CASSLGSSGTGGRETQYF	TGTGCCAGCAGCTTAGGAAGTTCCGGGACAGGGGGTAGGGAGACCCAGTACTTC
TRBV28	-	-	TRBJ2-1	CASRSAGREQFF	TGTGCCAGCAGGTCCGCAGGGCGTGAGCAGTTCTTC
TRBV15	-	TRBD2	TRBJ2-3	CATSRGAPSGPTDTQYF	TGTGCCACCAGCAGGGGAGCCCCTAGCGGGCCCACAGATACGCAGTATTTT
TRBV7-2	-	-	TRBJ1-6	CASSLGIGGGSPLHF	TGTGCCAGCAGCTTAGGCATCGGGGGTGGTTCACCCCTCCACTTT
TRBV27	-	TRBD1	TRBJ2-1	CASRSGQGDYNEQFF	TGTGCCAGCAGGTCGGGACAGGGAGACTACAATGAGCAGTTCTTC
TRBV24-1	-	-	TRBJ2-3	CATSGQTRGTQYF	TGTGCCACCAGTGGGCAGACAAGGGGTACGCAGTATTTT
TRBV6-5	-	-	TRBJ2-2	CASKGQHTGELFF	TGTGCCAGCAAGGGGCAGCACACCGGGGAGCTGTTTTTT
TRBV19	-	TRBD2	TRBJ2-3	CASRASGIGGDTQYF	TGTGCCAGTAGGGCTAGCGGGATCGGTGGGGATACGCAGTATTTT
TRBV18	few	TRBD1	TRBJ2-3	CASSPTGGADTQYF	TGTGCCAGCTCACCCACAGGGGGCGCAGATACGCAGTATTTT
TRBV6-2/TRBV6-3	-	TRBD2	TRBJ2-3	CASSPGLAGGWDTQYF	TGTGCCAGCAGCCCGGGACTAGCGGGAGGATGGGATACGCAGTATTTT
TRBV18	-	TRBD1	TRBJ1-6	CASSPDRGLSSPLHF	TGTGCCAGCTCACCCGACAGGGGTTTGAGTTCACCCCTCCACTTT